This T cell receptor (beta chain) was found in a study of shared clonotypes between healthy human individuals. Study in general: The people who gave samples were a couple of women and three men aged 18 to 49.

The repertoire was sequenced with immunoSEQ multiplex PCR; TCRdb's copy has only in-frame clones and lacks some. Of some 2 million clones listed, approximately 94% are singletons. CD8 cells classed as naive were CD45RO-negative and positively selected for CCR7, excluding terminally differentiated effector memory CD45RA+ cells. This clone occurred once. V shed 8 bases and J 5 bases; nucleotides not matched to a gene: 11. The CDR3 is made up of 14 amino acids. Germline values: CDR1 MGHRA, CDR2 YSYEKL. The sample taken for sequencing was naive CD8+ T cells sorted from blood. The clonotype comes from a man between 18 and 29 years old in good health. The V gene is TRBV4-1, the J gene TRBJ2-7, with 8 bases aligning to TRBD2. The CDR3 bases are TGCGCCAGCCGAGCGGGGGAGGGCCAGAACGAGCAGTACTTC. It specifies CASRAGEGQNEQYF.